What follows is one TCR beta chain and its context. Its cognate antigen is unknown. These data originate in a study of T cell responses to AZD1222 COVID-19 vaccine. For the study at large: Pooling of second doses given at about 4 or about 12 weeks was done. Findings and limits, study-wide: Only a handful of AZD1222 recipients were seropositive at baseline. The peak T cell response came first, and repertoires were sampled only after it. Breadth and depth of Spike-specific TCRs rose after two AZD1222 doses.

The CDR3 covers 17 residues. V dropped 5 bases and J dropped 0; count of bases not matched to a gene: 9. In germline, CDR1 is SEHNR, CDR2 FQNEAQ (reference sequence). Only in-frame clones appear in the TCRdb table, and some are missing; sequencing was by immunoSEQ multiplex PCR. The table has some 96,000 clones, 75% to 90% seen once. This specimen consisted of peripheral blood, obtained on day 0 of AZD1222 vaccination. The J gene is TRBJ1-2, the V gene TRBV7-9, with 10 bases matching TRBD1. The origin of this receptor is an adult in good health. The CDR3 loop reads CASSPTGGEPSNYGYTF. CDR3 DNA: TGTGCCAGCAGCCCGACAGGGGGCGAACCCTCTAACTATGGCTACACCTTC.